This T cell receptor (beta chain) was recorded in a study of T cell responses to AZD1222 COVID-19 vaccine. Study-wide results and limits: The sample set comprised mostly white British donors with more females, and clonal diversity was possibly underestimated. Increases in Spike-specific TCR breadth and depth were seen after two AZD1222 doses. Reportedly, nearly half of unique spike TCRs recognized epitopes outside B.1.351/B.1.1.7 mutations. Spike was spanned by vaccine-associated CD4 TCRs, which were dominant at 160-218 and 743-854.

Using immunoSEQ multiplex PCR, the repertoire was profiled, and TCRdb retains in-frame clones only, with some absent. The data contain about 180,000 clones, approximately 90% of them singletons. Comment on this clone: The target antigen is unknown.

This CDR3 is 16 amino acids long. Germline CDR1 is MGHDK and CDR2 is SYGVNS. J was trimmed by 5 bases and V by 4 bases; bases with no gene match: 8. The rearrangement uses TRBV25-1 and TRBJ2-5; 12 bases agree with TRBD1. The TCR was taken from an adult in good health. Sequenced material: peripheral blood, taken on day 0 of AZD1222 vaccination. The CDR3 DNA reads as TGTGCCAGCAGTGCTAATCGGGACAGGGGGCAGGAGACCCAGTACTTC. It codes for CASSANRDRGQETQYF.